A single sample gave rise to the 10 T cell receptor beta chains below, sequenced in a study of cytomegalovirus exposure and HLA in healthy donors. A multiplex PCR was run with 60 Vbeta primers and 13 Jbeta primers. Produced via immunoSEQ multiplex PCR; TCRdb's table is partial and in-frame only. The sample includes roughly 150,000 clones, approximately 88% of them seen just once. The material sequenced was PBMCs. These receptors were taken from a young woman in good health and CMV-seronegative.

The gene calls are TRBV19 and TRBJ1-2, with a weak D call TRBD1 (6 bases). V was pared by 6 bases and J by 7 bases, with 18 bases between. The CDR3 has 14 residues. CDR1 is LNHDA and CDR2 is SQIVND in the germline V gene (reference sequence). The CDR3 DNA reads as TGTGCCAGTAGAAGCAGGGGCCGAAATCGTGGCTACACCTTC. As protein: CASRSRGRNRGYTF.

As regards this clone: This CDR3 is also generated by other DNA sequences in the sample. The CDR3 nucleotides read TGTGCCTGGAGTGAGGGGGGGAATCAGCCCCAGCATTTT. Translating gives CAWSEGGNQPQHF. This chain links TRBV30 with TRBJ1-5, with TRBD1 as a possible D gene (6 bases). The CDR3 runs 13 residues. CDR1 is GTSNPN, CDR2 SVGIG, per germline (reference sequence). Trimming left V 1 base short and J 4 bases short, with 8 bases between.

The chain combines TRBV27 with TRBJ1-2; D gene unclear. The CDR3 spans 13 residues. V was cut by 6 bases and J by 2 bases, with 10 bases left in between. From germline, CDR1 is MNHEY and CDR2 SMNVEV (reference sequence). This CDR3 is CASRQTLNYGYTF. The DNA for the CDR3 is TGTGCCAGCAGGCAGACATTAAACTATGGCTACACCTTC.

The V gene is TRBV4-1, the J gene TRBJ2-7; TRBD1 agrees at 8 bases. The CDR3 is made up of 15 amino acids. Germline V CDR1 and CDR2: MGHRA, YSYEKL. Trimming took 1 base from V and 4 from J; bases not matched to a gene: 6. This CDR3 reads CASSQVPGGIYEQYF. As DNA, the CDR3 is TGCGCCAGCAGCCAAGTTCCAGGGGGCATATACGAGCAGTACTTC.

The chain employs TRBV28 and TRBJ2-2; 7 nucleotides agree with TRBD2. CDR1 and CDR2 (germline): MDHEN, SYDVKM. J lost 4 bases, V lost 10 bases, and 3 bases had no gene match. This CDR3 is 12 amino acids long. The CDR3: CAISGGTGELFF. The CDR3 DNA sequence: TGTGCCATCTCGGGGGGCACCGGGGAGCTGTTTTTT.

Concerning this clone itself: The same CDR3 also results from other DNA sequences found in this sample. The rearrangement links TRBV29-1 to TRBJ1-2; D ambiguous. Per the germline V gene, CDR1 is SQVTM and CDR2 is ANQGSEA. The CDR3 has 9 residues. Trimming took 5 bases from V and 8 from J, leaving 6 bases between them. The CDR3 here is CSVLEGYTF. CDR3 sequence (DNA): TGCAGCGTTTTAGAGGGCTACACCTTC.

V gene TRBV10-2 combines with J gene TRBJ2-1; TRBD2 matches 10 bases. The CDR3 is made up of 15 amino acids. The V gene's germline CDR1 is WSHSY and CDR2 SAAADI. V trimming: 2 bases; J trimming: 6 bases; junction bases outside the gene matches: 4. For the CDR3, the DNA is TGCGCCAGCAGTGAGCAGAGCGGGGGGGGCAATGAGCAGTTCTTC. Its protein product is CASSEQSGGGNEQFF.

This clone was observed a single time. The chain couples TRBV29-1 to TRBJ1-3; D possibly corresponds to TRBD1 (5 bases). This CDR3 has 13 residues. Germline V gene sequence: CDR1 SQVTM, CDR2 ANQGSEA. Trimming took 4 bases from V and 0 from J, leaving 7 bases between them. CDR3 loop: CSVGQISGNTIYF. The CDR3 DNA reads TGCAGCGTTGGACAGATCTCTGGAAACACCATATATTTT.

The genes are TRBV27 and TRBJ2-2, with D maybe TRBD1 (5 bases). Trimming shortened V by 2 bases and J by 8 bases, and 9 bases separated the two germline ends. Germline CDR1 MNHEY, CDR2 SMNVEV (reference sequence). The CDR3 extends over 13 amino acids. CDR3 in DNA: TGTGCCAGCAGTTTAGGACAATCGGGGGAGCTGTTTTTT. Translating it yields CASSLGQSGELFF.

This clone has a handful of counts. CDR3 amino acids: CASSLAGVQETQYF. The CDR3 bases are TGTGCCAGCAGTTTAGCGGGGGTGCAAGAGACCCAGTACTTC. The genes are TRBV6-5 and TRBJ2-5; 9 positions match TRBD2. V was pared by 4 bases and J by 2 bases, with 2 bases of the junction left unmatched. Germline CDR1 MNHEY, CDR2 SVGAGI. CDR3 size: 14 residues.